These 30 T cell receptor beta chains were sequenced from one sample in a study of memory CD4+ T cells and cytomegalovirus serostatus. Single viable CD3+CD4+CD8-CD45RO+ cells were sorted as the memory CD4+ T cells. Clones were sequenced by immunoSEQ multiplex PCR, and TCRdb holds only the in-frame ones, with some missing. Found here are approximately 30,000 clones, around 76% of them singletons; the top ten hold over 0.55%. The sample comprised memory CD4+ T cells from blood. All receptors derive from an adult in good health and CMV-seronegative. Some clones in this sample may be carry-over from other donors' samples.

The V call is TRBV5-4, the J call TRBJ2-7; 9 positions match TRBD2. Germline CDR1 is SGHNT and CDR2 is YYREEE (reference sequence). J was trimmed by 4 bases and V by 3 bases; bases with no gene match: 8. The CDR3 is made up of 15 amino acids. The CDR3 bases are TGTGCCAGCAGCTCCGCCGGCGCGGGGGGGTACGAGCAGTACTTC. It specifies CASSSAGAGGYEQYF.

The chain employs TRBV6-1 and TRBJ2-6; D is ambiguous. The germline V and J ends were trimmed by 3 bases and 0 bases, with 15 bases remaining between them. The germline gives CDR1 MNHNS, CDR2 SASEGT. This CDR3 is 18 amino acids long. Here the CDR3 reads CASSDRPGASSGANVLTF. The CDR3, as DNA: TGTGCCAGCAGTGATCGCCCGGGTGCCAGCTCTGGGGCCAACGTCCTGACTTTC.

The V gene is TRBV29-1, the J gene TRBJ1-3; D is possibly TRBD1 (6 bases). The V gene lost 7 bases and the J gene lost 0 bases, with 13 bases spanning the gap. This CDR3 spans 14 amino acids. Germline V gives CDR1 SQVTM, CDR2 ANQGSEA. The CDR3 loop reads CSASRGNSGNTIYF. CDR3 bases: TGCAGCGCGTCTAGGGGGAACTCTGGAAACACCATATATTTT.

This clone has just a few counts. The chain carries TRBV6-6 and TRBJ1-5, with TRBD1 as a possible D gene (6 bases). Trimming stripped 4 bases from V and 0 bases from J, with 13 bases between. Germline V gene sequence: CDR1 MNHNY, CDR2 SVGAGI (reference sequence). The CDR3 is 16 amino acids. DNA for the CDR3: TGTGCCAGCAGTTCCTCTCGACAGGTTAGCAATCAGCCCCAGCATTTT. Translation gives CASSSSRQVSNQPQHF.

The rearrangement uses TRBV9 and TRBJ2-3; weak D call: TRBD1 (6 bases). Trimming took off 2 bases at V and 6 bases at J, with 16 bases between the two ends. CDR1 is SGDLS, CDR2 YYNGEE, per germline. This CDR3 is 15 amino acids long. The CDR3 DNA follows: TGTGCCAGCAGCGTTGGTCCACAGGGCTCCGATACGCAGTATTTT. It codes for CASSVGPQGSDTQYF.

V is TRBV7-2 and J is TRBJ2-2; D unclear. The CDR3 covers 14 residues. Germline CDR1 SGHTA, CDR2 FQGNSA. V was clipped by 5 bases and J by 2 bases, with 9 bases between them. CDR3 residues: CASSTGFNTGELFF. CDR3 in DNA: TGTGCCAGCAGCACCGGGTTCAACACCGGGGAGCTGTTTTTT.

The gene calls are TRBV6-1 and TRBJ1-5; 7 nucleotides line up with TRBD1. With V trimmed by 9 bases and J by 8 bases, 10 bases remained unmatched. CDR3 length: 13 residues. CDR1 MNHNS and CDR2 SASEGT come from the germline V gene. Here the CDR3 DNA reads TGTGCCAGTCTTAGACAGGGCGGGGAGCCCCAGCATTTT. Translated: CASLRQGGEPQHF.

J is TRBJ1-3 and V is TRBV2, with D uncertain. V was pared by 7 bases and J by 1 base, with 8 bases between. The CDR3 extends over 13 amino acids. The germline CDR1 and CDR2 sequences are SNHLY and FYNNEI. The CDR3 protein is CASILPSGNTIYF. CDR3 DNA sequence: TGTGCCAGCATTTTACCTTCTGGAAACACCATATATTTT.

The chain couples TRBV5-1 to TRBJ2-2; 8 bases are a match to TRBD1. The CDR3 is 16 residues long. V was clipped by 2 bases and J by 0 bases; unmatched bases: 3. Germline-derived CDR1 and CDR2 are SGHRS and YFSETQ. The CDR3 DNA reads TGCGCCAGCAGCTTACGGACAGGGACGAACACCGGGGAGCTGTTTTTT. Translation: CASSLRTGTNTGELFF. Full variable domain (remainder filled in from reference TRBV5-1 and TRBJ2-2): KAGVTQTPRYLIKTRGQQVTLSCSPISGHRSVSWYQQTPGQGLQFLFEYFSETQRNKGNFPGRFSGRQFSNSRSEMNVSTLELGDSALYLCASSLRTGTNTGELFFGEGSRLTVL.

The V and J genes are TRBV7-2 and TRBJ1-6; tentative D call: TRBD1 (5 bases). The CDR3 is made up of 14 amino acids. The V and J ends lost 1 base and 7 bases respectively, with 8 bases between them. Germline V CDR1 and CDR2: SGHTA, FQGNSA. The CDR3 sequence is CASSLVEGNSPLHF. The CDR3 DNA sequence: TGTGCCAGCAGCTTAGTTGAGGGGAATTCACCCCTCCACTTT.

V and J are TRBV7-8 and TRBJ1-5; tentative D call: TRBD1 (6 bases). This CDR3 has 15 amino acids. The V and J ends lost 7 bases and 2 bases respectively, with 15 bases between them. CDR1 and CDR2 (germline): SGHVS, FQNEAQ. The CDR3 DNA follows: TGTGCCAGCACTATGGGGGGGGCTGGCAATCAGCCCCAGCATTTT. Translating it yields CASTMGGAGNQPQHF.

CDR3 sequence (DNA): TGTGCCAGCAGTGAGGCCCTCTATTCGATCGGCTACACCTTC. Residues: CASSEALYSIGYTF. This chain joins TRBV6-1 and TRBJ1-2; no clear D. The length of the CDR3 is 14 residues. The V gene's germline CDR1 is MNHNS and CDR2 SASEGT. The V and J ends lost 3 bases and 8 bases respectively, with 16 bases between them.

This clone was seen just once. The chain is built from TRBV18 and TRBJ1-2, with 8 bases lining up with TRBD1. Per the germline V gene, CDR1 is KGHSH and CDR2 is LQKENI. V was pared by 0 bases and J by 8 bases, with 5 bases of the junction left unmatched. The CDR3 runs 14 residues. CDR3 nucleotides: TGTGCCAGCTCACCACCGGACAGGGCGTCCGGCTACACCTTC. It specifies CASSPPDRASGYTF.

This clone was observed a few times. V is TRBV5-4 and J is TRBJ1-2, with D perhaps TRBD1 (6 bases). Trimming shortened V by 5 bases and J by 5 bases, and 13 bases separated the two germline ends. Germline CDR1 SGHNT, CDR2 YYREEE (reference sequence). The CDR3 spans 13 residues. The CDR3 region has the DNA TGTGCCAGCAGTTCTAGGACAGCGTATGGCTACACCTTC. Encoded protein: CASSSRTAYGYTF.

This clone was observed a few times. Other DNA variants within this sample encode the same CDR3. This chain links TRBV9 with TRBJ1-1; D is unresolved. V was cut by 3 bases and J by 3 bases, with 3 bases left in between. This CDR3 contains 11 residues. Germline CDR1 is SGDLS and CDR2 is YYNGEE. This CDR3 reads CASSGDTEAFF. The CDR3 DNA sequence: TGTGCCAGCAGCGGAGACACTGAAGCTTTCTTT.

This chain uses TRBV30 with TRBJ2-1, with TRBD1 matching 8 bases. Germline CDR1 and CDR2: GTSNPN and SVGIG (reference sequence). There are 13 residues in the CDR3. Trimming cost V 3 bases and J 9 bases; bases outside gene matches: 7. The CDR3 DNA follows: TGTGCCTGGAGAGGGACAGGACACTCTGAGCAGTTCTTC. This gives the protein CAWRGTGHSEQFF.

The CDR3 region is CASSDGPLTDTQYF. For the CDR3, the DNA is TGTGCCAGTAGTGACGGCCCCCTGACAGATACGCAGTATTTT. The chain couples TRBV19 to TRBJ2-3; D gene uncertain. Germline V gene sequence: CDR1 LNHDA, CDR2 SQIVND (reference sequence). Trimming removed 5 bases from V and 3 bases from J, with 12 bases in between. This CDR3 contains 14 residues.

The CDR3 sequence is CASSLVGGDTEAFF. The CDR3 region has the DNA TGCGCCAGCAGCTTGGTCGGGGGAGACACTGAAGCTTTCTTT. This sequence joins TRBV5-1 and TRBJ1-1; perhaps TRBD1 as D (5 bases). Trimming removed 0 bases from V and 3 bases from J, with 9 bases in between. Germline V CDR1 and CDR2: SGHRS, YFSETQ. CDR3 length: 14 amino acids.

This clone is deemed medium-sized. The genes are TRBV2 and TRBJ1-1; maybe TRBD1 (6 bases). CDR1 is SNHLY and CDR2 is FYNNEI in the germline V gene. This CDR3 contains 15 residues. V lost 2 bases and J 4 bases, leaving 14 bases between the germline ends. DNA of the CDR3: TGTGCCAGCAGTGAACAGGGGTTGTTGGGCACTGAAGCTTTCTTT. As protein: CASSEQGLLGTEAFF.

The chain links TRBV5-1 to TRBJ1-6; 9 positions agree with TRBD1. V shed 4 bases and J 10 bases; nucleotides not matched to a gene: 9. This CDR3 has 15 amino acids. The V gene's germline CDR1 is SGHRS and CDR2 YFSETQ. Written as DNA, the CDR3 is TGCGCCAGCAGCCCCACCGGGACAGGGAACTCACCCCTCCACTTT. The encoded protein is CASSPTGTGNSPLHF.

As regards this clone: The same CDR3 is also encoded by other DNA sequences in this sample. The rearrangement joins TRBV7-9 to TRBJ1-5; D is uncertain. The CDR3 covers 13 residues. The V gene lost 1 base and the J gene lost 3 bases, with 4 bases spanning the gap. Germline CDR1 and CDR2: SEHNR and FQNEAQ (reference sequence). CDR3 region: CASSLDANQPQHF. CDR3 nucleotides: TGTGCCAGCAGCTTAGACGCCAATCAGCCCCAGCATTTT.

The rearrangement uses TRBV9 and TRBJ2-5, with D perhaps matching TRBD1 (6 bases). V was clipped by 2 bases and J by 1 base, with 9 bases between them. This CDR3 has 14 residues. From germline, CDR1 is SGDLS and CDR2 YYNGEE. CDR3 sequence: CASSVGTLQETQYF. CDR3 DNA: TGTGCCAGCAGCGTTGGGACACTCCAAGAGACCCAGTACTTC.

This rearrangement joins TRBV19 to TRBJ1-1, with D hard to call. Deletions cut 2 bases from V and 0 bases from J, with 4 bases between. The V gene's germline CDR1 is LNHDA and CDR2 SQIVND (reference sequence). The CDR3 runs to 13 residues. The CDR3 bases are TGTGCCAGTAGTATACACTTGAACACTGAAGCTTTCTTT. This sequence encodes CASSIHLNTEAFF.

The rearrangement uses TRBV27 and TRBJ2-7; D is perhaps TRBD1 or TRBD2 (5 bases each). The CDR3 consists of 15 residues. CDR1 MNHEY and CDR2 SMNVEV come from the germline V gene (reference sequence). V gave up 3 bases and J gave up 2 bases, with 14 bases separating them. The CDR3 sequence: CASSFQAGTTYEQYF. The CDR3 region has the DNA TGTGCCAGCAGTTTTCAGGCAGGGACGACCTACGAGCAGTACTTC.

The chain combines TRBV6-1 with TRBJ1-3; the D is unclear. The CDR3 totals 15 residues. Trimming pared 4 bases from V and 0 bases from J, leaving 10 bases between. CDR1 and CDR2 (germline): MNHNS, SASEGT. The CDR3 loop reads CASSATVNSGNTIYF. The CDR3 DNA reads TGTGCCAGCAGTGCTACGGTTAACTCTGGAAACACCATATATTTT.

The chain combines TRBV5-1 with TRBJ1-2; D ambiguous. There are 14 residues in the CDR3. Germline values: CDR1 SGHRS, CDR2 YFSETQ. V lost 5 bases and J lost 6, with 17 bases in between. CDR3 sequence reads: CASRDPGGLDGYTF. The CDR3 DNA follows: TGCGCCAGCAGGGATCCGGGAGGATTAGATGGCTACACCTTC.

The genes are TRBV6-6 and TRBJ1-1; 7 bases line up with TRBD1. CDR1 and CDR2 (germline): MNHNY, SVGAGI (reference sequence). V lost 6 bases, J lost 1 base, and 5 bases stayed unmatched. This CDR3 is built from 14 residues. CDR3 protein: CASRLGQQNTEAFF. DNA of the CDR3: TGTGCCAGCAGGCTGGGACAGCAGAACACTGAAGCTTTCTTT.

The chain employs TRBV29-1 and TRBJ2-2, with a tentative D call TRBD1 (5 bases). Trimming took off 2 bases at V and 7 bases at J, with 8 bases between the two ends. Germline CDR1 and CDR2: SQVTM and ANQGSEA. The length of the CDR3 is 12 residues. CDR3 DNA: TGCAGCGTTGAACGTAGGGGCGGGGAGCTGTTTTTT. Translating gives CSVERRGGELFF.

CDR3 nucleotides: TGTGCCATCAGAGGAGGGACGGAGAACACTGAAGCTTTCTTT. This encodes CAIRGGTENTEAFF. This chain uses TRBV10-3 with TRBJ1-1; a possible D gene is TRBD1 (5 bases). Trimming cost V 6 bases and J 1 base, with 12 bases left between them. This CDR3 region has 14 residues. Germline values: CDR1 ENHRY, CDR2 SYGVKD.

The CDR3: CASSFGVREGTQYF. In DNA, the CDR3 is TGTGCCAGCAGCTTTGGAGTCAGGGAGGGGACCCAGTACTTC. The chain has TRBV13 and TRBJ2-5, with 7 bases matching TRBD2. The germline V gene encodes CDR1 PRHDT and CDR2 FYEKMQ (reference sequence). The CDR3 has 14 residues. After removal of 3 bases from V and 7 bases from J, the junction contained 8 bases not matched to a gene.